Only one count was recorded for the clone carrying this T cell receptor beta chain. The sample is drawn from a study of shared T cell receptors in the human thymus. CDR1 is LGHNT and CDR2 is FRNRAP in the germline V gene. V was pared by 6 bases and J by 4 bases, with 7 bases of the junction left unmatched. This CDR3 has 16 residues. Clones were read by immunoSEQ multiplex PCR, and TCRdb kept only the in-frame ones, dropping some. The sample has about 660,000 clones; approximately 87% are singletons. The data also belong to a second study, concerning human thymus T cells.

The sample was thymocytes. J is TRBJ2-2 and V is TRBV12-5, with TRBD2 matching over 11 bases. The receptor's source is a boy younger than two with a congenital heart defect. This chain's CDR3 is CASGGTSGFSTGELFF. CDR3 coding DNA: TGTGCTAGTGGAGGGACTAGCGGTTTTTCCACCGGGGAGCTGTTTTTT.